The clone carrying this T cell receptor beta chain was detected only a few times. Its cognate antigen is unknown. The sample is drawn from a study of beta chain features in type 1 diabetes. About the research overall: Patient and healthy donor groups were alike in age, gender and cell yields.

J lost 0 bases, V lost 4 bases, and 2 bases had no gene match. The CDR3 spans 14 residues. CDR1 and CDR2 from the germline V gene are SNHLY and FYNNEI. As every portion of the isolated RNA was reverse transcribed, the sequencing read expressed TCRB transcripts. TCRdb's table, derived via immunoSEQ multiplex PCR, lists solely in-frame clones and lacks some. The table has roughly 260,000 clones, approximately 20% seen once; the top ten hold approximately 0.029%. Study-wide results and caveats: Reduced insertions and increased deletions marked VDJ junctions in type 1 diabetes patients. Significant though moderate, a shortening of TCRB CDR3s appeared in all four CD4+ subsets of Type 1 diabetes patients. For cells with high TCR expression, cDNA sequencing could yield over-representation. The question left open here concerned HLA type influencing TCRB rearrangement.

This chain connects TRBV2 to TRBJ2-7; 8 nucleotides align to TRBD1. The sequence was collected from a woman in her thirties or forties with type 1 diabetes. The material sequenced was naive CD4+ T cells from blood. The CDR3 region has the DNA TGTGCCAGCAGTGCCGACAGGGGCTCCTACGAGCAGTACTTC. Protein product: CASSADRGSYEQYF. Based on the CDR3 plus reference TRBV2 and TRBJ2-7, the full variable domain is EPEVTQTPSHQVTQMGQEVILRCVPISNHLYFYWYRQILGQKVEFLVSFYNNEISEKSEIFDDQFSVERPDGSNFTLKIRSTKLEDSAMYFCASSADRGSYEQYFGPGTRLTVT.